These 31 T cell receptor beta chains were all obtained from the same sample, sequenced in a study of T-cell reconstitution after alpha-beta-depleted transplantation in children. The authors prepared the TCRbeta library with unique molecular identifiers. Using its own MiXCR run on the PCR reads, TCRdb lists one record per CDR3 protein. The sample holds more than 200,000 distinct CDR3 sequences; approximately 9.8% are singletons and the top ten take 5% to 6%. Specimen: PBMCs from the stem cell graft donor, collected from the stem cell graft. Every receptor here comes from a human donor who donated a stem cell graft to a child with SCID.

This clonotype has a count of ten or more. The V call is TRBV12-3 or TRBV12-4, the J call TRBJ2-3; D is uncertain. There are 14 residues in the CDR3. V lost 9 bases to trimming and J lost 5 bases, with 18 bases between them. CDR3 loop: CASFRSAGGDTQYF. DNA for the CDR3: TGTGCCAGTTTCAGATCGGCAGGCGGAGATACGCAGTATTTT.

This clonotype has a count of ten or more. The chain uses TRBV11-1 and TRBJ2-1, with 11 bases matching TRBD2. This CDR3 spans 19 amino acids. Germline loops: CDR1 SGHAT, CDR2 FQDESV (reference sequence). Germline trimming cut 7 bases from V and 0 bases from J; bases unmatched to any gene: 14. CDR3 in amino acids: CASTPDLAGGLSSYNEQFF. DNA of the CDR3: TGTGCCAGCACCCCTGACCTAGCGGGGGGCCTGAGCTCCTACAATGAGCAGTTCTTC.

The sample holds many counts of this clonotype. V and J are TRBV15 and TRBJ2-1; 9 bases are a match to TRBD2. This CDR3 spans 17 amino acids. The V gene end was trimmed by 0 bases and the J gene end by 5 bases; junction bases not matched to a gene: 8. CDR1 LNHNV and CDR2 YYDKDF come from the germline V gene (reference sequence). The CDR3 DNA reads TGTGCCACCAGCAGAGATTGGCCGGGGACTAGCCACAATGAGCAGTTCTTC. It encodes CATSRDWPGTSHNEQFF.

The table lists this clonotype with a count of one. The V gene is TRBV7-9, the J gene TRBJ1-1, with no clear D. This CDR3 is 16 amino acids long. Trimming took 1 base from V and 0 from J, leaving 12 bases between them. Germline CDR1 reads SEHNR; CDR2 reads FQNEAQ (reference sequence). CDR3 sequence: CASSLEGDTMNTEAFF. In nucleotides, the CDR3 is TGTGCCAGCAGCTTAGAAGGCGACACCATGAACACTGAAGCTTTCTTT. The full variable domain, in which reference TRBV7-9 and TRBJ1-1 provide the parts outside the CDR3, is DTGVSQNPRHKITKRGQNVTFRCDPISEHNRLYWYRQTLGQGPEFLTYFQNEAQLEKSRLLSDRFSAERPKGSFSTLEIQRTEQGDSAMYLCASSLEGDTMNTEAFFGQGTRLTVV.

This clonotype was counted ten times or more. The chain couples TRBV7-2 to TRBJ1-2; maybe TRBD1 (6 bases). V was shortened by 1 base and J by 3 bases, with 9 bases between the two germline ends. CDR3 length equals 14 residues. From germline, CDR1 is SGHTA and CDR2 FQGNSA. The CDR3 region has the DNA TGTGCCAGCAGCTTAGACAGGGTTTACTATGGCTACACCTTC. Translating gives CASSLDRVYYGYTF.

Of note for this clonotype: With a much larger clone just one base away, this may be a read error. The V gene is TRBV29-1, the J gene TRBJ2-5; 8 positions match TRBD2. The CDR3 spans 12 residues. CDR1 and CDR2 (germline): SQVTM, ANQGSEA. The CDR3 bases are TGCAGCGTTGTGGGGCAGCGGGAGATCCAGTACTTC. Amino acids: CSVVGQREIQYF.

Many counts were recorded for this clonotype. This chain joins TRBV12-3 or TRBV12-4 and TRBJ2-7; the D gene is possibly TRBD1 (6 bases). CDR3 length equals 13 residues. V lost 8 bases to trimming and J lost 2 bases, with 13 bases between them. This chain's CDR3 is CASGTGIAYEQYF. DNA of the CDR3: TGTGCCAGCGGTACAGGGATTGCCTACGAGCAGTACTTC.

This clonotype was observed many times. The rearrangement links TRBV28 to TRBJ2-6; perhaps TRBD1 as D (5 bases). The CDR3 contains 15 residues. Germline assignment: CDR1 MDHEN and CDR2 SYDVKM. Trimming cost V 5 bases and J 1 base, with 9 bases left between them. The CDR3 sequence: CASSLTVSGANVLTF. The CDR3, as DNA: TGTGCCAGCAGTCTGACAGTGTCTGGGGCCAACGTCCTGACTTTC. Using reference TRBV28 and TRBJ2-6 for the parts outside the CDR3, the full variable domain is DVKVTQSSRYLVKRTGEKVFLECVQDMDHENMFWYRQDPGLGLRLIYFSYDVKMKEKGDIPEGYSVSREKKERFSLILESASTNQTSMYLCASSLTVSGANVLTFGAGSRLTVL.

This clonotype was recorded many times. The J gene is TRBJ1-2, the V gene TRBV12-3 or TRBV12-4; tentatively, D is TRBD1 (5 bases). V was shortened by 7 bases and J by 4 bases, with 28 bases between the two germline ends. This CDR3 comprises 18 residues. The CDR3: CASTFGGQGAGNTYGYTF. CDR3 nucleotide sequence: TGTGCCAGCACCTTCGGAGGGCAGGGCGCTGGGAATACCTATGGCTACACCTTC.

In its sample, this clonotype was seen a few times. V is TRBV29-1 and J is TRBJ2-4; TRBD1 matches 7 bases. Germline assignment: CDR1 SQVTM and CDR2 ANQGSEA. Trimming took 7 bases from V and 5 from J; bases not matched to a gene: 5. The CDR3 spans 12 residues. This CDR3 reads CSATGQENIQYF. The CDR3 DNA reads TGCAGCGCTACCGGACAGGAAAACATTCAGTACTTC. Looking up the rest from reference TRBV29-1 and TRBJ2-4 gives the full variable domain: SAVISQKPSRDICQRGTSLTIQCQVDSQVTMMFWYRQQPGQSLTLIATANQGSEATYESGFVIDKFPISRPNLTFSTLTVSNMSPEDSSIYLCSATGQENIQYFGAGTRLSVL.

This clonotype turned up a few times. The DNA for the CDR3 is TGCAGTGCTTTACCGAGGGGCACAGATACGCAGTATTTT. Translation: CSALPRGTDTQYF. The chain joins TRBV20-1 to TRBJ2-3; TRBD2 might be the D (5 bases). Germline assignment: CDR1 DFQATT and CDR2 SNEGSKA (reference sequence). The germline V and J ends were trimmed by 5 bases and 1 base, with 10 bases remaining between them. The CDR3 length is 13 residues.

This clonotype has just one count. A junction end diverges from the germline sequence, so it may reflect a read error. The CDR3 protein is CASSPQRGFDGDTF. Here the CDR3 DNA reads TGTGCCAGCAGCCCCCAGCGGGGATTCGATGGCGACACCTTC. The chain couples TRBV12-3 or TRBV12-4 to TRBJ1-2; the D is unclear. The CDR3 has 14 amino acids.

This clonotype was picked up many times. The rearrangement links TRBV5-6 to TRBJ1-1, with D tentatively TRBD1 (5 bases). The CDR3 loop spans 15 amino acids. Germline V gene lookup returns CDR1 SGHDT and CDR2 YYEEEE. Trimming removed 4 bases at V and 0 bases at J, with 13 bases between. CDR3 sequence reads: CASSPPWGMNTEAFF. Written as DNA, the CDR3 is TGTGCCAGCAGCCCTCCTTGGGGCATGAACACTGAAGCTTTCTTT. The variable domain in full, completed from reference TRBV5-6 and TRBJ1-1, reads DAGVTQSPTHLIKTRGQQVTLRCSPKSGHDTVSWYQQALGQGPQFIFQYYEEEERQRGNFPDRFSGHQFPNYSSELNVNALLLGDSALYLCASSPPWGMNTEAFFGQGTRLTVV.

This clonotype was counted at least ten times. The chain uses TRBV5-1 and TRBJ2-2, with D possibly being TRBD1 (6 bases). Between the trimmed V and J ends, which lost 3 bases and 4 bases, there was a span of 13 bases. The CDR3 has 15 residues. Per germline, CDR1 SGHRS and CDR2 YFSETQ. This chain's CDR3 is CASSSPGASTGELFF. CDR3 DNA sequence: TGCGCCAGCAGCTCCCCAGGGGCGAGCACCGGGGAGCTGTTTTTT. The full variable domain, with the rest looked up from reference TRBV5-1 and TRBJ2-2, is KAGVTQTPRYLIKTRGQQVTLSCSPISGHRSVSWYQQTPGQGLQFLFEYFSETQRNKGNFPGRFSGRQFSNSRSEMNVSTLELGDSALYLCASSSPGASTGELFFGEGSRLTVL.

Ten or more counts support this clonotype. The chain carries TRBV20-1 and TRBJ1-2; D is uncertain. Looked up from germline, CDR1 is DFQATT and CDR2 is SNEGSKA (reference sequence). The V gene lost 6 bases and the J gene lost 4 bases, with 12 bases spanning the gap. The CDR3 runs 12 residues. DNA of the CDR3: TGCAGTGCCGGAGAGGGAGGCTATGGCTACACCTTC. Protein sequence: CSAGEGGYGYTF.

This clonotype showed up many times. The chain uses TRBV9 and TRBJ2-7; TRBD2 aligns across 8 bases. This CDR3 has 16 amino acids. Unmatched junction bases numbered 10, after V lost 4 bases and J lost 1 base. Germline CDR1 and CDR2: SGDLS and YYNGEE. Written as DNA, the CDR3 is TGTGCCAGCAGCCCAGACGGGGGGGAGGATTCCTACGAGCAGTACTTC. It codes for CASSPDGGEDSYEQYF.

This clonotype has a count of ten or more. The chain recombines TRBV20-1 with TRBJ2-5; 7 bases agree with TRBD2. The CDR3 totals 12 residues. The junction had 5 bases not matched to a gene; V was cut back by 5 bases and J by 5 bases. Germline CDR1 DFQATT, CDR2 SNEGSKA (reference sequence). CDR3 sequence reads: CSAPPRGETQYF. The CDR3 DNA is TGCAGTGCTCCCCCGCGGGGGGAGACCCAGTACTTC.

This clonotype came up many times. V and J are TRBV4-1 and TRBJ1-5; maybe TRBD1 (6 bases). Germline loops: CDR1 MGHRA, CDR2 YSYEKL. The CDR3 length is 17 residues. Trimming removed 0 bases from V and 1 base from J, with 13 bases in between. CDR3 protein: CASSQEPQGISNQPQHF. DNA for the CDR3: TGCGCCAGCAGCCAAGAACCCCAGGGGATCAGCAATCAGCCCCAGCATTTT.

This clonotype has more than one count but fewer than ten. CDR3 in DNA: TGTGCCACCAGTGATTTGGACGGGGGCTACACCTTC. Translated: CATSDLDGGYTF. The V gene is TRBV24-1, the J gene TRBJ1-2, with D unresolved. The CDR3 consists of 12 residues. Germline V gene sequence: CDR1 KGHDR, CDR2 SFDVKD. V shed 0 bases and J shed 8 bases, with 6 bases lying between them.

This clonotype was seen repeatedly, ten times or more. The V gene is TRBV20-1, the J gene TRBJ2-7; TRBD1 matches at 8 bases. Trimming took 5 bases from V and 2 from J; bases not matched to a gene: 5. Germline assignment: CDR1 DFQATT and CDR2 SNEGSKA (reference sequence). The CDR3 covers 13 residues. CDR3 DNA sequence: TGCAGTGCTCCCCGGACAGGGACCTACGAGCAGTACTTC. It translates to CSAPRTGTYEQYF.

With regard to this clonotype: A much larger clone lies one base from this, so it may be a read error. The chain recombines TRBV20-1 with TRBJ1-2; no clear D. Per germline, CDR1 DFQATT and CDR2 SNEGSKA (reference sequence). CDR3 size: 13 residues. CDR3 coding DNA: TGCAGTGCAACACAGATTCGTGACTATGGCGACACCTTC. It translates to CSATQIRDYGDTF.

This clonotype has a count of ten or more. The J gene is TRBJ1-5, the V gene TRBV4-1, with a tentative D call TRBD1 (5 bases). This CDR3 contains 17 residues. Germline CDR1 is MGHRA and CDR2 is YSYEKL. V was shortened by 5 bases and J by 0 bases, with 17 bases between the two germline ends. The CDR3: CASSSRAGPYSNQPQHF. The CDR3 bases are TGCGCCAGCAGCTCCCGGGCGGGGCCCTATAGCAATCAGCCCCAGCATTTT.

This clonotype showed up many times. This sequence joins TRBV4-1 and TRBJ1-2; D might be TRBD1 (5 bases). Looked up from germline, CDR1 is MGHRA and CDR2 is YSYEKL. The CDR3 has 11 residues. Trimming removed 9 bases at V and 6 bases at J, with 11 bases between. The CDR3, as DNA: TGCGCCAGTGGGACGGCCAATGGCTACACCTTC. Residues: CASGTANGYTF.

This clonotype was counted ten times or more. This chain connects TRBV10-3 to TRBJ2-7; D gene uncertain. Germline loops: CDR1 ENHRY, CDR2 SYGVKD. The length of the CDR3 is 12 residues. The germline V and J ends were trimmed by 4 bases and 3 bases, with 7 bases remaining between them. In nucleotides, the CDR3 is TGTGCCATCAGTGTGGGCGGCTACGAGCAGTACTTC. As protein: CAISVGGYEQYF.

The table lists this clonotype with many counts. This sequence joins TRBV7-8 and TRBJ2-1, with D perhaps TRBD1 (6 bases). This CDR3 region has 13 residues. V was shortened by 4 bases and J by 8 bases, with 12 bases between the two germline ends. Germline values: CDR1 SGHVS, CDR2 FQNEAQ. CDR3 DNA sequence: TGTGCCAGCAGCTCGAACAGGGTCGATGAGCAGTTCTTC. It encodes CASSSNRVDEQFF. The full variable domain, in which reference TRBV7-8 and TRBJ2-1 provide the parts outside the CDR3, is GAGVSQSPRYKVAKRGQDVALRCDPISGHVSLFWYQQALGQGPEFLTYFQNEAQLDKSGLPSDRFFAERPEGSVSTLKIQRTQQEDSAVYLCASSSNRVDEQFFGPGTRLTVL.

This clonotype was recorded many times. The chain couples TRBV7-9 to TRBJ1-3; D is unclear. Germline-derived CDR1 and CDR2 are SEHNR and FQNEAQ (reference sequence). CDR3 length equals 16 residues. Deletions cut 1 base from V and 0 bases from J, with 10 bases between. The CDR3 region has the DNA TGTGCCAGCAGCTTAGAATTAGCCTTCTCTGGAAACACCATATATTTT. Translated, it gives CASSLELAFSGNTIYF.

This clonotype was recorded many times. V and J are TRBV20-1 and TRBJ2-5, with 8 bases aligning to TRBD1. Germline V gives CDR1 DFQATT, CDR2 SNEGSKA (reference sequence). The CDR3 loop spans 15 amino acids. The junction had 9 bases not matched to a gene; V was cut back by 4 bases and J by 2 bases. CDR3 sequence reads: CSAKRQGPSQETQYF. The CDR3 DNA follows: TGCAGTGCTAAACGACAGGGGCCATCTCAAGAGACCCAGTACTTC.

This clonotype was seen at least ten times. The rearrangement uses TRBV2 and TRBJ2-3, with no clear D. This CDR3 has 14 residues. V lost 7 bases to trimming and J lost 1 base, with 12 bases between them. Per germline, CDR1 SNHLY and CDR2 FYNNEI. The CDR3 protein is CASIPARGTDTQYF. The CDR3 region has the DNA TGTGCCAGCATCCCTGCTCGGGGCACAGATACGCAGTATTTT.

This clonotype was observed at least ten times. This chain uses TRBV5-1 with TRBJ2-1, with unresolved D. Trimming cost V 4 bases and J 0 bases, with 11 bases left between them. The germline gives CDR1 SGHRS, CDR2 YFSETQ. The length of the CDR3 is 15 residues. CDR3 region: CASSPVPDSYNEQFF. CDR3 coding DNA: TGCGCCAGCAGCCCGGTCCCCGACTCCTACAATGAGCAGTTCTTC.

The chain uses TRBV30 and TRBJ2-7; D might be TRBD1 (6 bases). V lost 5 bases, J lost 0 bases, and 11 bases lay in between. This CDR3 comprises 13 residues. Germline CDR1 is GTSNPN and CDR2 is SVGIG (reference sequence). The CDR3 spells CAWEGHGSYEQYF. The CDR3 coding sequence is TGTGCCTGGGAGGGACACGGCTCCTACGAGCAGTACTTC.

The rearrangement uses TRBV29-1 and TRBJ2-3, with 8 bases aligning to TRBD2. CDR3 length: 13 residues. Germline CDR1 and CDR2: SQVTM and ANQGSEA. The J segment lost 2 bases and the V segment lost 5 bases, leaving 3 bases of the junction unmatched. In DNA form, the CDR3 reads TGCAGCGTTTTTAGCGGGGCCACAGATACGCAGTATTTT. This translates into CSVFSGATDTQYF.